This is a list of T cell receptor beta chains from one sample in a study of CD8 T cells in ankylosing spondylitis. One entry per CDR3 protein results from TCRdb running MiXCR on the 5' RACE reads. The sample has 350,000 to 550,000 distinct CDR3 sequences; roughly a quarter are singletons. The material sequenced was blood, either unsorted or a sorted T cell fraction (not recorded which). The receptors come from a male donor with ankylosing spondylitis. Each CDR3 is given with its conserved first and last residue. The order of the fields is clone size, J gene, D gene, V gene, CDR3 DNA, CDR3 protein. The D gene is left open where the match is weak. Not every row has a clone size; where given, it reads once, few, many or a size class.

>-|TRBJ2-1|-|TRBV27
TGTGCCAGCAGTTCACCCCCCAGTGAGGAGCAGTTCTTC
CASSSPPSEEQFF
>-|TRBJ2-3|-|TRBV14
TGTGCCAGCAGCCAACAAGGGGGGGGCACAGATACGCAGTATTTT
CASSQQGGGTDTQYF
>-|TRBJ2-3|TRBD2|TRBV24-1
TGTGCCACCAGTGAACTCACAGCGGGGGCCCGAGATACGCAGTATTTT
CATSELTAGARDTQYF
>-|TRBJ1-4|TRBD1|TRBV11-2
TGTGCCAGCAGCTTAGACCGGGACAGGAATGAAAAACTGTTTTTT
CASSLDRDRNEKLFF
>few|TRBJ1-2|-|TRBV20-1
TGCAGTGCTAGAGATCGGGAGGGATACCATGGCTACACCTTC
CSARDREGYHGYTF
>few|TRBJ2-3|-|TRBV5-1
TGCGCCAGCCACGTAGGAGGGCCCACGTATACGCAGTATTTT
CASHVGGPTYTQYF
>-|TRBJ2-1|-|TRBV27
TGTGCCAGCAGGTCTTTTCGGGTTAGCTCCTACAATGAGCAGTTCTTC
CASRSFRVSSYNEQFF
>many|TRBJ2-5|-|TRBV27
TGTGCCAGCAAGGACAACCACTACCAAGAGACCCAGTACTTC
CASKDNHYQETQYF
>-|TRBJ2-1|-|TRBV19
TGTGCCAGTAGTATAGATCCTAGCGCGAACAATGAGCAGTTCTTC
CASSIDPSANNEQFF
>few|TRBJ2-1|-|TRBV5-1
TGCGCCAGCAGCTTACAGACAGACTACAATGAGCAGTTCTTC
CASSLQTDYNEQFF
>-|TRBJ2-2|-|TRBV16
TGTGCCAGCAGCCAAGGGTTGACCGGGGAGCTGTTTTTT
CASSQGLTGELFF
>-|TRBJ2-6|TRBD1|TRBV24-1
TGTGCCACCAGTGAGTACGGGACAGGGTCTGGGGCCAACGTCCTGACTTTC
CATSEYGTGSGANVLTF
>few|TRBJ2-2|-|TRBV2
TGTGCCAGCGGTGGTGGGGCGAACACCGGGGAGCTGTTTTTT
CASGGGANTGELFF
>-|TRBJ2-5|TRBD1|TRBV20-1
TGCAGTGCTAGTTTCAGGGGGCGGGAGACCCAGTACTTC
CSASFRGRETQYF
>few|TRBJ2-6|-|TRBV15
TGTGCCACCAGCAGACTTCGGAGCTCTGGGGCCAACGTCCTGACTTTC
CATSRLRSSGANVLTF
>-|TRBJ1-3|-|TRBV5-1
TGCGCCAGCAGCTGGGGGCAGATCTCTGGAAACACCATATATTTT
CASSWGQISGNTIYF
>-|TRBJ2-5|-|TRBV12-3/TRBV12-4
TGTGCCAGCAGTGCGGCAGGGAGAAGCCTTCAAGAGACCCAGTACTTC
CASSAAGRSLQETQYF
>-|TRBJ1-2|TRBD1|TRBV3-1
TGTGCCAGCAGCCCTCAGACAGGGATCGGCTATGGCTACACCTTC
CASSPQTGIGYGYTF
>-|TRBJ2-2|-|TRBV14
TGTGCCAGCAGCCAAGTTCGTGGACTAACAACAACCGGGGAGCTGTTTTTT
CASSQVRGLTTTGELFF
>few|TRBJ2-3|TRBD2|TRBV5-1
TGCGCCAGCAGCTGGGGGACTAGCGGGAGTGCAGATACGCAGTATTTT
CASSWGTSGSADTQYF
>many|TRBJ2-7|-|TRBV27
TGTGCCAGCAGTTTTGATGGCGGTGAGTACGAGCAGTACTTC
CASSFDGGEYEQYF
>few|TRBJ2-4|-|TRBV5-5
TGTGCCAGCAGCGGCGGGACCGGGTGGGGAAACATTCAGTACTTC
CASSGGTGWGNIQYF
>-|TRBJ2-3|TRBD1|TRBV6-2/TRBV6-3
TGTGCCACAGAGGGGGCCGCAGATACGCAGTATTTT
CATEGAADTQYF
>-|TRBJ2-1|TRBD2|TRBV5-1
TGCGCCAGCAGCTTGGAGTGGGCTAGCGGGAGGGATGAGCAGTTCTTC
CASSLEWASGRDEQFF
>-|TRBJ1-5|-|TRBV20-1
TGCAGTGCTGTGTCGACAGCTAGAAATCAGCCCCAGCATTTT
CSAVSTARNQPQHF
>-|TRBJ2-1|TRBD2|TRBV5-1
TGCGCCAGCAGCTCCGGACTAGCGGGAGGCCCCAATGAGCAGTTCTTC
CASSSGLAGGPNEQFF
>few|TRBJ2-5|-|TRBV5-1
TGCGCCAGCAGCTTGGGTAGCGCCCAAGAGACCCAGTACTTC
CASSLGSAQETQYF
>-|TRBJ2-7|TRBD2|TRBV5-1
TGCGCCAGCAGCTTGGCCAAAGGACTAGCGGAGTCCTACGAGCAGTACTTC
CASSLAKGLAESYEQYF
>-|TRBJ2-1|-|TRBV4-1
TGCGCCAGCAGCCGAGCAACGGGATCTGAGCAGTTCTTC
CASSRATGSEQFF
>few|TRBJ1-1|-|TRBV3-1
TGTGCCAGCAGCCAAGATCCCGATATTGAAGCTTTCTTT
CASSQDPDIEAFF